The 13 T cell receptor beta chains below all came from one sample that was sequenced in a study of tumor-infiltrating lymphocytes in primary liver carcinoma. It was unsorted whole blood that yielded blood RNA, and germline DNA was also extracted. TCR beta cDNA was reverse-transcribed from about 500 ng of total RNA. The reaction used a constant-region primer and ProtoScript II reverse transcriptase. The TCR beta library was amplified through three nested multiplex PCR rounds in a modified ARM-PCR procedure. TRBV1-TRBV30 forward primers paired with a C-beta reverse primer were used in the first two PCR rounds, which ran about 11 cycles each. TCRdb redid the calling of the multiplex PCR reads with MiXCR, one entry per CDR3 protein. The sample includes 300,000 to 350,000 distinct CDR3 sequences, 50% to 75% seen only once; the top ten take 15% to 20%. Input material: peripheral blood. The receptors were sampled from a woman aged 25 to 39 with primary liver carcinoma and hepatitis B virus infection.

This clonotype has just a few counts. This chain connects TRBV28 to TRBJ2-7; tentatively, D is TRBD2 (5 bases). This CDR3 has 15 amino acids. Trimming shortened V by 6 bases and J by 3 bases, and 18 bases separated the two germline ends. CDR1 MDHEN and CDR2 SYDVKM come from the germline V gene. CDR3 protein: CASRGAEAEYYEQYF. As DNA, the CDR3 is TGTGCCAGCAGGGGAGCGGAGGCGGAGTACTACGAGCAGTACTTC.

This rearrangement joins TRBV24-1 to TRBJ2-1, with 9 bases matching TRBD1. Looked up from germline, CDR1 is KGHDR and CDR2 is SFDVKD. The CDR3 spans 14 residues. V shed 9 bases, J shed 8 bases, and the junction held 10 bases outside the gene matches. DNA of the CDR3: TGTGCCACCGCCCCGGGACAGGGTAACCATGAGCAGTTCTTC. Translated: CATAPGQGNHEQFF.

Concerning this clonotype: Its ends do not fully match the called genes, so a read error is possible. The gene calls are TRBV12-3 or TRBV12-4 and TRBJ1-1; D remains ambiguous. The CDR3 loop spans 12 amino acids. CDR3 loop: CASSLAVTEVFF. Here the CDR3 DNA reads TGTGCCAGCAGTTTGGCGGTAACTGAAGTTTTCTTT.

At least ten counts were recorded for this clonotype. The genes are TRBV11-2 and TRBJ2-1; TRBD2 might be the D (6 bases). Trimming removed 4 bases from V and 0 bases from J, with 16 bases in between. The CDR3 covers 17 residues. Germline-derived CDR1 and CDR2 are SGHAT and FQNNGV. The CDR3 DNA follows: TGTGCCAGCAGCTCCCGCGGCGGGGTACACTCCTACAATGAGCAGTTCTTC. Its translation: CASSSRGGVHSYNEQFF.

This clonotype was observed many times. V gene TRBV6-2 or TRBV6-3 combines with J gene TRBJ2-5; D tentatively fits TRBD1 or TRBD2 (5 bases each). Deletions cut 6 bases from V and 5 bases from J, with 13 bases between. This CDR3 region has 13 residues. Germline V gives CDR1 MNHEY, CDR2 SVGEGT. CDR3 nucleotide sequence: TGTGCCAGCAGAATAACCGGGGCGGAGACCCAGTACTTC. Protein: CASRITGAETQYF.

Remarks on this clonotype: It may be a read error: a sequence one base away is much more abundant. The chain carries TRBV12-3 or TRBV12-4 and TRBJ2-2; tentatively, D is TRBD2 (5 bases). CDR3 size: 14 residues. V dropped 7 bases and J dropped 7 bases, with 16 bases sitting between them. The CDR3 region has the DNA TGTGCCAGCACTCCTATTGGTAGCGTCGGGGAGCTGTTTTTT. Translation gives CASTPIGSVGELFF.

A note on this clonotype: The conserved phenylalanine or tryptophan is not found at the CDR3 terminus, so this likely reflects a read error. The chain joins TRBV10-2 to TRBJ2-2; 8 bases are a match to TRBD1. With V trimmed by 6 bases and J by 6 bases, 9 bases remained unmatched. The germline V gene encodes CDR1 WSHSY and CDR2 SAAADI. CDR3 length equals 15 residues. CDR3 sequence (DNA): TGCGCCAGCAGCGGTAGGACAGGGTCCGCCGGGGAGCTGTTTTAT. Protein product: CASSGRTGSAGELFY.

The rearrangement links TRBV11-1 to TRBJ2-5, with TRBD1 as a possible D gene (5 bases). The CDR3 totals 14 residues. Germline-derived CDR1 and CDR2 are SGHAT and FQDESV (reference sequence). Deletions cut 9 bases from V and 1 base from J, with 15 bases between. CDR3: CARSGPRGQETQYF. CDR3 coding DNA: TGTGCCAGGAGTGGGCCTAGGGGCCAAGAGACCCAGTACTTC.

The table lists this clonotype with a few counts. The chain combines TRBV5-5 with TRBJ2-2; D is undetermined. This CDR3 spans 16 amino acids. Germline V lookup: CDR1 SGHKS, CDR2 YYEKEE (reference sequence). The V and J ends lost 5 bases and 5 bases respectively, with 19 bases between them. The CDR3, as DNA: TGTGCCAGCAGGTCACACTTCACAAGCCGGACCGGGGAGCTGTTTTTT. It yields the protein CASRSHFTSRTGELFF. The variable domain in full, completed from reference TRBV5-5 and TRBJ2-2, reads DAGVTQSPTHLIKTRGQQVTLRCSPISGHKSVSWYQQVLGQGPQFIFQYYEKEERGRGNFPDRFSARQFPNYSSELNVNALLLGDSALYLCASRSHFTSRTGELFFGEGSRLTVL.

This clonotype showed up just a few times. V gene TRBV28 combines with J gene TRBJ2-4, with TRBD2 matching over 13 bases. The CDR3 sequence is 15 residues long. The J segment lost 7 bases and the V segment lost 5 bases, leaving 5 bases of the junction unmatched. Germline CDR1 and CDR2: MDHEN and SYDVKM. The CDR3 loop reads CASSRTSGSLNIQYF. The CDR3 DNA sequence: TGTGCCAGCAGTCGGACTAGCGGGAGTCTCAACATTCAGTACTTC.

Details on this clonotype: This may be a read error, as it is one base from a much larger clone. This chain links TRBV29-1 with TRBJ2-1; no clear D. With 7 bases removed from V and 4 bases from J, the gap between germline ends came to 17 bases. This CDR3 is 14 amino acids long. Germline V CDR1 and CDR2: SQVTM, ANQGSEA. CDR3 DNA sequence: TGCAGCGCACGAGACCAACCCATATACAATGAGCAGTTCTTC. It specifies CSARDQPIYNEQFF.

In its sample, this clonotype was seen a few times. CDR3 protein: CASSPATGLAGANIQYF. As DNA, the CDR3 is TGCGCCAGCAGCCCAGCGACGGGACTAGCGGGAGCGAACATTCAGTACTTC. V and J are TRBV4-1 and TRBJ2-4; 14 nucleotides line up with TRBD2. Germline CDR1 MGHRA, CDR2 YSYEKL. The trim removed 4 bases at V and 7 bases at J, leaving 9 bases unmatched. This CDR3 has 17 residues.

The chain couples TRBV11-2 to TRBJ2-5; possible D gene TRBD2, 5 bases. Deletions cut 7 bases from V and 7 bases from J, with 22 bases between. CDR1 and CDR2 from the germline V gene are SGHAT and FQNNGV. The CDR3 sequence is 15 residues long. The CDR3 DNA reads as TGTGCCAGCAACCTGGAAGGAGGTACACGGTCGACCCAGTACTTC. Its protein is CASNLEGGTRSTQYF.